The 17 T cell receptor beta chains below all came from one sample that was sequenced in a study of T cell changes during pregnancy in multiple sclerosis. Assay: immunoSEQ multiplex PCR; the TCRdb copy retains only in-frame clones and omits some. This table has roughly 56,000 clones, approximately 85% appearing once. The material sequenced was peripheral blood, taken in the first trimester of pregnancy. Receptors were obtained from a female donor with multiple sclerosis, enrolled in a pregnancy study.

V and J are TRBV27 and TRBJ2-1, with 9 bases identical to TRBD2. CDR3 size: 17 residues. V gave up 1 base and J gave up 2 bases; unmatched junction bases: 6. Germline V gene sequence: CDR1 MNHEY, CDR2 SMNVEV (reference sequence). The chain's CDR3 is CASSLYPAGGPYNEQFF. CDR3 sequence (DNA): TGTGCCAGCAGTTTATATCCGGCGGGAGGGCCCTACAATGAGCAGTTCTTC.

The chain uses TRBV13 and TRBJ2-2; tentatively, D is TRBD2 (5 bases). This CDR3 contains 13 residues. Trimming shortened V by 6 bases and J by 4 bases, and 9 bases separated the two germline ends. Germline V gene data show CDR1 as PRHDT and CDR2 as FYEKMQ (reference sequence). As DNA, the CDR3 is TGTGCCAGCAGGGGGAGTCCCACCGGGGAGCTGTTTTTT. It specifies CASRGSPTGELFF.

The chain recombines TRBV7-3 with TRBJ2-3, with 7 bases fitting TRBD1. Per germline, CDR1 SGHTA and CDR2 FQGTGA. V gave up 5 bases and J gave up 5 bases; unmatched junction bases: 7. The CDR3 extends over 14 amino acids. CDR3 residues: CASSPGQAKDTQYF. The CDR3 DNA is TGTGCCAGCAGCCCCGGACAGGCCAAAGATACGCAGTATTTT.

The V call is TRBV10-2, the J call TRBJ2-1; D possibly corresponds to TRBD2 (5 bases). From germline, CDR1 is WSHSY and CDR2 SAAADI. This CDR3 region has 17 residues. V was clipped by 0 bases and J by 4 bases, with 16 bases between them. In DNA, the CDR3 is TGCGCCAGCAGTGAGTCGATGGGCCTGAGGGTTTACAATGAGCAGTTCTTC. Its translation is CASSESMGLRVYNEQFF.

Only a few counts were recorded for this clone. The same CDR3 also results from other DNA sequences found in this sample. V gene TRBV30 combines with J gene TRBJ1-5, with D maybe TRBD1 (5 bases). This CDR3 is built from 13 residues. Germline CDR1 reads GTSNPN; CDR2 reads SVGIG (reference sequence). V was shortened by 0 bases and J by 7 bases, with 10 bases between the two germline ends. The CDR3 DNA reads TGTGCCTGGAGTGTCAGGGAGGGCCAGCCCCAGCATTTT. Its translation: CAWSVREGQPQHF.

In its sample, this clone was seen a few times. The gene calls are TRBV27 and TRBJ1-1; 9 nucleotides line up with TRBD1. The germline gives CDR1 MNHEY, CDR2 SMNVEV (reference sequence). This CDR3 comprises 13 residues. V gave up 8 bases and J gave up 5 bases; unmatched junction bases: 6. The CDR3 region is CASLGQGVTEAFF. As DNA, the CDR3 is TGTGCCAGCCTGGGACAGGGAGTGACTGAAGCTTTCTTT.

CDR3 protein: CASSEALFITGGYPGANVLTF. CDR3 coding DNA: TGTGCCAGCAGTGAAGCCCTCTTCATAACAGGGGGATACCCTGGGGCCAACGTCCTGACTTTC. The gene calls are TRBV2 and TRBJ2-6; 8 nucleotides agree with TRBD1. Germline values: CDR1 SNHLY, CDR2 FYNNEI. V shed 0 bases, J shed 2 bases, and the junction held 15 bases outside the gene matches. The CDR3 is 21 residues long.

The chain uses TRBV2 and TRBJ2-1; the D gene is possibly TRBD1 (5 bases). V was clipped by 6 bases and J by 4 bases, with 10 bases between them. Per germline, CDR1 SNHLY and CDR2 FYNNEI. This CDR3 contains 13 residues. CDR3 amino acids: CASSRVVYNEQFF. The CDR3 nucleotides are TGTGCCAGCAGCAGGGTGGTATACAATGAGCAGTTCTTC.

J is TRBJ2-3 and V is TRBV5-1; 15 bases line up with TRBD2. This CDR3 has 16 residues. Germline V gives CDR1 SGHRS, CDR2 YFSETQ. The trim removed 4 bases at V and 4 bases at J, leaving 4 bases unmatched. The CDR3 reads CASSPGLAGGSDTQYF. DNA for the CDR3: TGCGCCAGCAGCCCAGGACTAGCGGGAGGGTCAGATACGCAGTATTTT.

V gene TRBV5-5 combines with J gene TRBJ2-2; D is ambiguous. Germline V lookup: CDR1 SGHKS, CDR2 YYEKEE (reference sequence). The CDR3 contains 16 residues. Trimming removed 4 bases at V and 2 bases at J, with 15 bases between. The DNA for the CDR3 is TGTGCCAGCAGCCAACAAGTCCGCCGTAACACCGGGGAGCTGTTTTTT. Encoded protein: CASSQQVRRNTGELFF.

This chain links TRBV19 with TRBJ2-2; TRBD1 might be the D (6 bases). V was shortened by 9 bases and J by 1 base, with 12 bases between the two germline ends. Per germline, CDR1 LNHDA and CDR2 SQIVND (reference sequence). The CDR3 length is 14 residues. For the CDR3, the DNA is TGTGCCAGAACCTTACAGGGGAACACCGGGGAGCTGTTTTTT. Protein: CARTLQGNTGELFF.

The rearrangement uses TRBV29-1 and TRBJ2-5; D may be TRBD2 (6 bases). Germline V gene data show CDR1 as SQVTM and CDR2 as ANQGSEA. The V and J ends lost 3 bases and 7 bases respectively, with 27 bases between them. CDR3 length: 17 residues. This CDR3 is CSVELAEGRRGRWTQYF. CDR3 DNA sequence: TGCAGCGTTGAGCTCGCCGAGGGCCGGCGGGGAAGGTGGACCCAGTACTTC.

The V gene is TRBV19, the J gene TRBJ1-1, with TRBD1 matching over 10 bases. V trimming: 8 bases; J trimming: 5 bases; junction bases outside the gene matches: 5. Germline CDR1 is LNHDA and CDR2 is SQIVND (reference sequence). CDR3 length: 13 amino acids. CDR3 residues: CASGDRGLTEAFF. CDR3 sequence (DNA): TGTGCCAGTGGGGACAGGGGTCTGACTGAAGCTTTCTTT.

For this clone: At one boundary the junction diverges from the germline segment, which might be a read error. The chain combines TRBV7-7 with TRBJ2-2; perhaps TRBD2 as D (6 bases). The CDR3 consists of 15 residues. Germline lookup yields CDR1 SSHAT and CDR2 FNYEAQ (reference sequence). The CDR3 reads CASSDRDLNTGELFF. DNA for the CDR3: TGTGCTAGCAGCGACCGGGACTTGAACACCGGGGAGCTGTTTTTT.

The V and J genes are TRBV5-4 and TRBJ1-2; TRBD1 matches 7 bases. CDR3 length equals 17 residues. CDR1 and CDR2 (germline): SGHNT, YYREEE (reference sequence). V lost 0 bases and J lost 4; bases outside the gene matches: 12. CDR3 DNA: TGTGCCAGCAGCTTGGGAGGGGGCGGCGCCCTCGGCTATGGCTACACCTTC. Encoded protein: CASSLGGGGALGYGYTF.

This rearrangement joins TRBV5-5 to TRBJ2-5; 9 bases map to TRBD1. Germline CDR1 is SGHKS and CDR2 is YYEKEE (reference sequence). V gave up 0 bases and J gave up 1 base; unmatched junction bases: 7. There are 17 residues in the CDR3. CDR3 in DNA: TGTGCCAGCAGCTTGGGCGTGACAGGGGGTCCCCAAGAGACCCAGTACTTC. Residues: CASSLGVTGGPQETQYF.

V is TRBV18 and J is TRBJ2-1, with 9 bases aligning to TRBD2. The CDR3 loop spans 18 amino acids. V was clipped by 2 bases and J by 5 bases; unmatched bases: 13. Germline V gives CDR1 KGHSH, CDR2 LQKENI. The CDR3 reads CASSPASSSPSGNNEQFF. The CDR3 DNA is TGTGCCAGCTCACCAGCATCTTCGTCGCCTAGCGGGAACAATGAGCAGTTCTTC.